This TCR beta chain was sequenced for a study of human T cells and chemical hapten exposure. General study points: Alopecia affected the donors, so their immune response may differ from healthy people's.

Time point defined: pre-sensitization, week 0. The treatment was: therapeutic diphenylcyclopropenone sensitization with weekly scalp DPC. Germline loops: CDR1 SQVTM, CDR2 ANQGSEA. The ends were cut back, 4 bases at V and 0 bases at J, with 7 bases in the middle. The length of the CDR3 is 13 residues. The table lists this clonotype with a few counts. Its antigen is not known. One entry per CDR3 protein results from TCRdb running MiXCR on the RACE reads. The data show some 360,000 distinct CDR3 sequences, with approximately 5.1% seen just once and just over 2.5% held by the top ten. This sample comprised whole blood, obtained in connection with sensitization to the hapten diphenylcyclopropenone (DPC). This TCR was recovered from a woman aged 45-65 years with alopecia areata. Some clones in this sample may be carry-over from other donors' samples. The chain carries TRBV29-1 and TRBJ1-5, with D hard to call. The CDR3 reads CSVAVDSNQPQHF. The CDR3 bases are TGCAGCGTTGCTGTGGATAGCAATCAGCCCCAGCATTTT.